This T cell receptor (beta chain) derives from a study of Ad26.COV2.S vaccination and SARS-CoV-2 variants. Study as a whole: Into the muscle, Ad26.COV2.S was dosed once or twice, 56 days apart.

The assay was immunoSEQ multiplex PCR, and TCRdb's table has in-frame clones only and misses some. The sample lists around 380,000 clones, 75% to 90% occurring once. Treatment reported: some 20 received Ad26.COV2.S at low or high dose, single or two shots; about 5 received placebo; per-sample allocation not given. Sampling occurred on day 63 after the first vaccine or placebo injection. The specimen was peripheral blood, collected in a trial of Ad26.COV2.S vaccine versus placebo. The TCR was taken from a person between 18 and 65 years old who received the Ad26.COV2.S COVID-19 vaccine or a placebo.

The CDR3 region is CASSQVEGQGPYEQYF. CDR3 nucleotides: TGTGCCAGCAGCCAAGTTGAGGGACAGGGTCCCTACGAGCAGTACTTC. This chain links TRBV4-2 with TRBJ2-7; TRBD1 agrees at 9 bases. The V gene end was trimmed by 1 base and the J gene end by 2 bases; junction bases not matched to a gene: 6. Germline V gives CDR1 LGHNA, CDR2 YNFKEQ. This CDR3 is 16 amino acids long.